This TCR beta chain came from a study of long-term antiretroviral therapy in people with HIV. One or more pre-ART and two or more post-ART PBMC samples were available from each donor. This CDR3 is 17 amino acids long. V was cut by 1 base and J by 4 bases, with 17 bases left in between. Germline V lookup: CDR1 SGHTA, CDR2 FQGNSA. Overall study results and limits: Specimens of blood were obtained during about 2003 to 2017, possibly under older ART regimens. Relative to transplant donor controls, diversity remained lower despite increasing after ART. ART adherence was not documented, and neither viral resistance nor therapy changes had any data.

Notes on this clone: The antigen is undetermined.

immunoSEQ v3.0 was run at survey level. TCRdb's copy holds only in-frame clones and misses some; the assay was immunoSEQ multiplex PCR. The top ten clones hold about 8% of a sample with some 19,000 clones, approximately 84% of them seen once. The TCR sequence derives from a man aged 18 to 29 with HIV. The input for sequencing was unsorted PBMCs, taken 0.9 years after starting antiretroviral therapy. V gene TRBV7-2 combines with J gene TRBJ1-3; TRBD1 is a possible D gene (6 bases). The CDR3 nucleotides are TGTGCCAGCAGCTTAGAACAGGCCGGGGGCTTCGGAAACACCATATATTTT. Translating it yields CASSLEQAGGFGNTIYF.